These T cell receptor beta chains were read from a single sample in a study of blood T cell repertoires in COVID-19. Generated by immunoSEQ multiplex PCR, the TCRdb table keeps only in-frame clones and is missing some. Found here are about 250,000 clones, under 90% of them singletons; the top ten hold about 16%. The material sequenced was PBMCs or T cells enriched from blood (not recorded which). Receptors originate from a man aged 18 to 29 who had recovered from COVID-19. Both conserved end residues are part of each CDR3. The D gene is left open where the match is weak. Part of the rows lack a size; the others show once, few, many or a class for expanded clones.

v_call	j_call	clone_size	d_call	cdr3_aa	cdr3_nt
TRBV27	TRBJ2-1	.	TRBD2	CASSISREGEQFF	TGTGCCAGCAGTATATCGAGGGAGGGTGAGCAGTTCTTC
TRBV11-2	TRBJ1-1	.	.	CASSLVLGGSTEAFF	TGTGCCAGCAGCTTAGTCCTTGGGGGGAGCACTGAAGCTTTCTTT
TRBV7-3	TRBJ1-1	.	.	CASSLQLLGNTEAFF	TGTGCCAGCAGCTTACAACTGCTTGGGAACACTGAAGCTTTCTTT
TRBV11-3	TRBJ1-3	.	.	CASMPSPSGNTIYF	TGTGCCAGCATGCCGAGCCCCTCTGGAAACACCATATATTTT
TRBV27	TRBJ2-1	.	TRBD2	CASSLSAVAGGVRNEQFF	TGTGCCAGCAGTTTATCGGCGGTAGCGGGAGGGGTTAGAAATGAGCAGTTCTTC
TRBV6-5	TRBJ2-1	.	.	CASSYTRYNEQFF	TGTGCCAGCAGTTATACTCGGTACAATGAGCAGTTCTTC
TRBV12-5	TRBJ2-3	.	.	CASGLAVLGVGTDTQYF	TGTGCTAGTGGTTTGGCGGTTTTGGGAGTGGGTACAGATACGCAGTATTTT
TRBV11-2	TRBJ2-4	.	TRBD2	CASSLEGRAGAKNIQYF	TGTGCCAGCAGCTTAGAAGGACGAGCGGGGGCTAAAAACATTCAGTACTTC
TRBV28	TRBJ1-1	.	.	CASSGGTLNTEAFF	TGTGCCAGCAGTGGAGGGACGTTGAACACTGAAGCTTTCTTT
TRBV7-3	TRBJ1-1	.	TRBD1	CASSPTGLDGAFF	TGTGCCAGCAGTCCGACAGGGTTGGACGGAGCTTTCTTT
TRBV7-9	TRBJ1-1	.	.	CASSSRRGVDTEAFF	TGTGCCAGCAGCTCCCGGCGGGGGGTAGACACTGAAGCTTTCTTT
TRBV5-5	TRBJ1-1	.	.	CASSLAGWNTEAFF	TGTGCCAGCAGCTTGGCAGGGTGGAACACTGAAGCTTTCTTT
TRBV28	TRBJ2-1	.	TRBD2	CASSGPSGKNEQFF	TGTGCCAGCAGTGGGCCTAGCGGGAAAAATGAGCAGTTCTTC
TRBV6-1	TRBJ2-7	.	TRBD2	CASSERHIAGGLYEQYF	TGTGCCAGCAGCGAAAGACACATAGCGGGGGGGCTCTACGAGCAGTACTTC
TRBV5-4	TRBJ1-6	.	.	CASSSPGQLSSPLHF	TGTGCCAGCAGCTCGCCGGGACAATTGAGTTCACCCCTCCACTTT
TRBV2	TRBJ2-2	once	TRBD2	CASSEALGLASGELFF	TGTGCCAGCAGTGAAGCGCTTGGACTAGCATCTGGGGAGCTGTTTTTT
TRBV19	TRBJ2-1	.	.	CASSSTWRRAFSYNEQFF	TGTGCCAGTAGTAGCACGTGGAGGAGGGCCTTCTCCTACAATGAGCAGTTCTTC
TRBV5-6	TRBJ2-1	.	TRBD1	CASSVGQRSSYNEQFF	TGTGCCAGCAGCGTGGGACAGCGAAGCTCCTACAATGAGCAGTTCTTC
TRBV12-5	TRBJ2-3	.	TRBD2	CASGLASGGLTDTQYF	TGTGCTAGTGGTTTGGCTAGCGGGGGGTTAACAGATACGCAGTATTTT
TRBV19	TRBJ2-1	.	TRBD2	CASSVTSGGNEQFF	TGTGCCAGTAGTGTAACTAGCGGGGGAAATGAGCAGTTCTTC
TRBV6-2/TRBV6-3	TRBJ2-7	.	TRBD2	CASSYWRGSYEQYF	TGTGCCAGCAGTTACTGGCGGGGGTCCTACGAGCAGTACTTC
TRBV2	TRBJ2-5	once	TRBD2	CASSDIVAGGYQYF	TGTGCCAGCAGTGACATTGTGGCGGGGGGCTATCAGTACTTC
TRBV19	TRBJ1-1	.	.	CASSIDLDSVNTEAFF	TGTGCCAGTAGTATAGATCTTGACAGCGTGAACACTGAAGCTTTCTTT
TRBV5-1	TRBJ2-7	.	TRBD2	CASSLGGTSSSYEQYF	TGCGCCAGCAGCTTGGGGGGGACTAGCAGTTCCTACGAGCAGTACTTC